The 25 T cell receptor beta chains listed next were all sequenced from one sample in a study of beta chain features in type 1 diabetes. Expressed TCRB transcripts were sequenced, since all the RNA that had been isolated was reverse transcribed. TCRdb's table, derived via immunoSEQ multiplex PCR, lists solely in-frame clones and lacks some. The data show under 250,000 clones, over 12% seen once. The material sequenced was naive CD4+ T cells from blood. Source of these receptors: a woman between 40 and 50 years old in good health.

V gene TRBV7-2 combines with J gene TRBJ2-5; D not certain. From germline, CDR1 is SGHTA and CDR2 FQGNSA. Trimming pared 0 bases from V and 5 bases from J, leaving 10 bases between. The CDR3 consists of 14 residues. The CDR3 sequence: CASSLAVPPETQYF. The CDR3 bases are TGTGCCAGCAGCTTAGCCGTCCCCCCGGAGACCCAGTACTTC.

This clone was seen a few times. This chain uses TRBV6-1 with TRBJ2-1, with D possibly being TRBD1 (5 bases). CDR3 length: 15 residues. Germline V gene data show CDR1 as MNHNS and CDR2 as SASEGT. V was shortened by 8 bases and J by 1 base, with 15 bases between the two germline ends. The CDR3 region has the DNA TGTGCCAGCTTATCAATGCAGGGTTCCTACAATGAGCAGTTCTTC. Protein product: CASLSMQGSYNEQFF.

The rearrangement joins TRBV2 to TRBJ2-3; 9 bases fit TRBD2. The V segment lost 3 bases and the J segment 6 bases; nucleotides outside the gene matches: 10. CDR3 length: 16 residues. Germline loops: CDR1 SNHLY, CDR2 FYNNEI. CDR3 amino acids: CASSEQGGGASDTQYF. CDR3 DNA sequence: TGTGCCAGCAGTGAGCAGGGCGGGGGGGCGTCGGATACGCAGTATTTT.

This rearrangement joins TRBV14 to TRBJ2-1, with D tentatively TRBD2 (6 bases). CDR3 length equals 15 residues. Germline V gene lookup returns CDR1 SGHDN and CDR2 FVKESK. V was shortened by 6 bases and J by 0 bases, with 12 bases between the two germline ends. In nucleotides, the CDR3 is TGTGCCAGCAGGTTGGCGGGGAGCTCCTACAATGAGCAGTTCTTC. Translated: CASRLAGSSYNEQFF.

This clone occurred a few times. The chain recombines TRBV9 with TRBJ2-1; 9 bases align to TRBD1. This CDR3 is built from 15 residues. J was trimmed by 6 bases and V by 3 bases; bases with no gene match: 7. Germline V gene lookup returns CDR1 SGDLS and CDR2 YYNGEE. The CDR3 spells CASSAPGTGLNEQFF. The CDR3 DNA is TGTGCCAGCAGCGCTCCCGGGACAGGGCTCAATGAGCAGTTCTTC.

This clone has more than one count but fewer than ten. CDR3 region: CASSSTGDQPQHF. As DNA, the CDR3 is TGTGCCAGTAGTTCAACAGGGGATCAGCCCCAGCATTTT. The V call is TRBV19, the J call TRBJ1-5; 7 positions match TRBD1. The CDR3 covers 13 residues. Looked up from germline, CDR1 is LNHDA and CDR2 is SQIVND (reference sequence). Trimming took 5 bases from V and 5 from J; bases not matched to a gene: 3.

This chain links TRBV9 with TRBJ2-3; 8 nucleotides match TRBD1. Germline assignment: CDR1 SGDLS and CDR2 YYNGEE. The CDR3 spans 17 residues. Unmatched junction bases numbered 11, after V lost 4 bases and J lost 1 base. CDR3 region: CASSSETGVRRTDTQYF. In DNA form, the CDR3 reads TGTGCCAGCAGCTCGGAGACAGGGGTCCGTCGCACAGATACGCAGTATTTT.

This clone appeared a few times. The rearrangement joins TRBV9 to TRBJ2-2, with 8 bases matching TRBD2. CDR3 length: 17 amino acids. Germline V gene data show CDR1 as SGDLS and CDR2 as YYNGEE. The junction had 11 bases not matched to a gene; V was cut back by 3 bases and J by 4 bases. The CDR3 coding sequence is TGTGCCAGCAGCGGAGGGGGGGTAGCGGGGCGCACCGGGGAGCTGTTTTTT. Translation: CASSGGGVAGRTGELFF.

This clone was counted only a few times. For the CDR3, the DNA is TGTGCCAGTAGCACGTCGGACAGGGATGGTGAAAAACTGTTTTTT. This codes for CASSTSDRDGEKLFF. This sequence joins TRBV19 and TRBJ1-4; 8 bases agree with TRBD1. The CDR3 loop spans 15 amino acids. V shed 6 bases, J shed 7 bases, and the junction held 10 bases outside the gene matches. Germline lookup yields CDR1 LNHDA and CDR2 SQIVND (reference sequence).

This rearrangement joins TRBV18 to TRBJ2-5, with 7 nucleotides matching TRBD1. Per germline, CDR1 KGHSH and CDR2 LQKENI. The V segment lost 0 bases and the J segment 5 bases; nucleotides outside the gene matches: 6. CDR3 size: 15 residues. CDR3 residues: CASSPPRTGWETQYF. The DNA of the CDR3 is TGTGCCAGCTCACCACCCCGGACAGGTTGGGAGACCCAGTACTTC.

This clone was recorded a few times. This chain uses TRBV5-4 with TRBJ1-6; TRBD1 agrees at 11 bases. From germline, CDR1 is SGHNT and CDR2 YYREEE (reference sequence). J gave up 8 bases and V 3 bases, and 1 base lay outside the gene matches. This CDR3 spans 14 amino acids. This CDR3 is CASSWGQGDSPLHF. CDR3 nucleotide sequence: TGTGCCAGCAGCTGGGGACAGGGGGATTCACCCCTCCACTTT.

This clone has more than one count but fewer than ten. The chain links TRBV12-5 to TRBJ2-1; TRBD2 aligns across 13 bases. With 6 bases clipped from V and 9 bases from J, the junction kept 11 bases outside the gene matches. The CDR3 covers 16 residues. Germline assignment: CDR1 LGHNT and CDR2 FRNRAP. CDR3: CASGPGLAGVRAEQFF. The CDR3 DNA follows: TGTGCTAGTGGCCCAGGACTAGCGGGGGTGCGCGCTGAGCAGTTCTTC.

This chain connects TRBV28 to TRBJ1-5; D unclear. V was shortened by 3 bases and J by 6 bases, with 9 bases between the two germline ends. The CDR3 covers 13 residues. The germline V gene has CDR1 MDHEN and CDR2 SYDVKM. The CDR3 DNA is TGTGCCAGCAGTTTCGAGGTTTCTCAGCCCCAGCATTTT. Translating gives CASSFEVSQPQHF. Complete variable domain (other parts from reference TRBV28 and TRBJ1-5): DVKVTQSSRYLVKRTGEKVFLECVQDMDHENMFWYRQDPGLGLRLIYFSYDVKMKEKGDIPEGYSVSREKKERFSLILESASTNQTSMYLCASSFEVSQPQHFGDGTRLSIL.

The chain is built from TRBV7-2 and TRBJ2-7; the match to TRBD1 covers 7 bases. The ends lost 0 bases at V and 3 bases at J; junction bases unmatched: 2. This CDR3 is 14 amino acids long. Germline V gene lookup returns CDR1 SGHTA and CDR2 FQGNSA. Here the CDR3 reads CASSLARGIYEQYF. Written as DNA, the CDR3 is TGTGCCAGCAGCTTAGCCAGGGGGATCTACGAGCAGTACTTC.

CDR3 residues: CASSIGTGTGITDTQYF. As DNA, the CDR3 is TGTGCCAGTAGTATAGGTACCGGGACAGGGATCACAGATACGCAGTATTTT. The chain is built from TRBV19 and TRBJ2-3, with 9 bases identical to TRBD1. Germline V CDR1 and CDR2: LNHDA, SQIVND (reference sequence). The ends lost 1 base at V and 2 bases at J; junction bases unmatched: 7. This CDR3 region has 17 residues.

This clone was picked up a small number of times. The chain links TRBV11-2 to TRBJ2-1, with 9 positions matching TRBD2. The J segment lost 2 bases and the V segment lost 5 bases, leaving 4 bases of the junction unmatched. The CDR3 spans 15 residues. Germline V gives CDR1 SGHAT, CDR2 FQNNGV. CDR3 coding DNA: TGTGCCAGCAGCCCCCAGCGGGGGGCCTACAATGAGCAGTTCTTC. It specifies CASSPQRGAYNEQFF. The complete variable domain, with remaining parts taken from reference TRBV11-2 and TRBJ2-1, reads EAGVAQSPRYKIIEKRQSVAFWCNPISGHATLYWYQQILGQGPKLLIQFQNNGVVDDSQLPKDRFSAERLKGVDSTLKIQPAKLEDSAVYLCASSPQRGAYNEQFFGPGTRLTVL.

This clone was counted between two and nine times. The chain carries TRBV6-1 and TRBJ1-5, with D tentatively TRBD1 (6 bases). With 7 bases removed from V and 0 bases from J, the gap between germline ends came to 10 bases. The germline V gene has CDR1 MNHNS and CDR2 SASEGT. CDR3 length: 14 residues. The DNA for the CDR3 is TGTGCCAGCAAGGGAGGGGGTAGCAATCAGCCCCAGCATTTT. It is translated as CASKGGGSNQPQHF.

The chain employs TRBV9 and TRBJ1-1; D possibly corresponds to TRBD1 (5 bases). CDR1 and CDR2 (germline): SGDLS, YYNGEE. The CDR3 length is 14 residues. With 0 bases removed from V and 6 bases from J, the gap between germline ends came to 12 bases. The DNA for the CDR3 is TGTGCCAGCAGCGTAGCGGCGCAGGGCCCTGAAGCTTTCTTT. Translated, it gives CASSVAAQGPEAFF.

In its sample, this clone was seen a few times. J is TRBJ2-3 and V is TRBV12-5; no definite D call. V gave up 6 bases and J gave up 6 bases, with 16 bases separating them. The CDR3 sequence is 14 residues long. CDR1 LGHNT and CDR2 FRNRAP come from the germline V gene. The CDR3 DNA reads TGTGCTAGTGGGACGAGGATCGTTGGGGATACGCAGTATTTT. This encodes CASGTRIVGDTQYF.

This clone was seen a handful of times. J is TRBJ2-7 and V is TRBV6-4, with 8 bases that match TRBD1. The CDR3 totals 15 residues. Germline trimming cut 8 bases from V and 3 bases from J; bases unmatched to any gene: 12. Per the germline V gene, CDR1 is MRHNA and CDR2 is SNTAGT. CDR3 region: CASALTGTGGYEQYF. CDR3 nucleotides: TGTGCCAGCGCCCTTACCGGGACAGGAGGCTACGAGCAGTACTTC.

The sample holds many counts of this clone. The chain employs TRBV13 and TRBJ2-5; the D gene is possibly TRBD2 (5 bases). Germline loops: CDR1 PRHDT, CDR2 FYEKMQ (reference sequence). CDR3 size: 13 residues. Trimming cost V 5 bases and J 5 bases, with 12 bases left between them. The DNA of the CDR3 is TGTGCCAGCAGCCCCCGCAGGAGGGAGACCCAGTACTTC. This codes for CASSPRRRETQYF. The full variable domain, rest sourced from reference TRBV13 and TRBJ2-5, is AAGVIQSPRHLIKEKRETATLKCYPIPRHDTVYWYQQGPGQDPQFLISFYEKMQSDKGSIPDRFSAQQFSDYHSELNMSSLELGDSALYFCASSPRRRETQYFGPGTRLLVL.

V usage is TRBV13 and J usage is TRBJ1-2; D gene ambiguous. Germline assignment: CDR1 PRHDT and CDR2 FYEKMQ (reference sequence). V was trimmed by 4 bases and J by 6 bases, leaving 9 bases between them. The CDR3 totals 12 residues. CDR3 protein: CASSWQRHGYTF. The CDR3 DNA follows: TGTGCCAGCAGCTGGCAGCGCCATGGCTACACCTTC. The full variable domain, in which reference TRBV13 and TRBJ1-2 provide the parts outside the CDR3, is AAGVIQSPRHLIKEKRETATLKCYPIPRHDTVYWYQQGPGQDPQFLISFYEKMQSDKGSIPDRFSAQQFSDYHSELNMSSLELGDSALYFCASSWQRHGYTFGSGTRLTVV.

This clone was counted between two and nine times. CDR3 DNA: TGTGCCAGCAGCCACCGTGGGGCGGCACGAACAGATACGCAGTATTTT. Its translation is CASSHRGAARTDTQYF. The chain links TRBV9 to TRBJ2-3; tentative D call: TRBD1 (5 bases). From germline, CDR1 is SGDLS and CDR2 YYNGEE. Trimming left V 4 bases short and J 3 bases short, with 18 bases between. The CDR3 covers 16 residues.

The chain has TRBV13 and TRBJ2-3, with D tentatively TRBD1 (6 bases). V was shortened by 4 bases and J by 0 bases, with 14 bases between the two germline ends. Germline V lookup: CDR1 PRHDT, CDR2 FYEKMQ (reference sequence). The CDR3 length is 16 residues. In DNA, the CDR3 is TGTGCCAGCAGCTCTCTTTACGGGACAAGCACAGATACGCAGTATTTT. The encoded protein is CASSSLYGTSTDTQYF.

J is TRBJ1-2 and V is TRBV6-5, with 8 bases matching TRBD1. This CDR3 contains 14 residues. Germline V CDR1 and CDR2: MNHEY, SVGAGI. After removal of 6 bases from V and 8 bases from J, the junction contained 11 bases not matched to a gene. The CDR3 spells CASSLLTGAGGYTF. The CDR3 DNA sequence: TGTGCCAGCAGCTTACTGACAGGGGCAGGGGGCTACACCTTC.